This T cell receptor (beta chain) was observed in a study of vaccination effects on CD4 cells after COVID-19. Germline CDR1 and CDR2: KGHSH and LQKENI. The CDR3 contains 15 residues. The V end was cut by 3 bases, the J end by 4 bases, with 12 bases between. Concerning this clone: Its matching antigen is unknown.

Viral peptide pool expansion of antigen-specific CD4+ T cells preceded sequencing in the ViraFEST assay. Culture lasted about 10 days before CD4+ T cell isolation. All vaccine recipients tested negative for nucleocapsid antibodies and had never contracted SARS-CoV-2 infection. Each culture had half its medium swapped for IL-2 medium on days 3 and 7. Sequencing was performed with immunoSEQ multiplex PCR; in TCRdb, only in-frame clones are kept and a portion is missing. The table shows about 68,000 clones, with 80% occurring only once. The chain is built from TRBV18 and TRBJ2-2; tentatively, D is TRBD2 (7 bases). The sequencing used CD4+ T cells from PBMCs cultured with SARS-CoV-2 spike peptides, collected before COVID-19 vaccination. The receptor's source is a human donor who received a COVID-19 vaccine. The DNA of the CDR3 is TGTGCCAGCTCACCCCAAGGGGGGGGCACCGGGGAGCTGTTTTTT. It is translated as CASSPQGGGTGELFF.